This TCR beta chain is from a study of OX40 agonist ivuxolimab in advanced cancers. Study conclusions and caveats: Low normalized T-cell clonal expansion was also seen in some nonresponders. CD4+ T cells averaged fewer expanded clones than CD8+ T cells.

As to this clone: Its target is unknown.

The V end was cut by 0 bases, the J end by 5 bases, with 13 bases between. Germline V gene data show CDR1 as LNHNV and CDR2 as YYDKDF (reference sequence). This CDR3 contains 15 residues. Clones were read by immunoSEQ multiplex PCR, and TCRdb kept only the in-frame ones, dropping some. Of 75,000 to 90,000 clones in the sample, approximately 87% are singletons; the top ten hold around 1.6%. This receptor was obtained from an adult with an advanced solid tumor such as melanoma, head and neck, liver or kidney cancer. The chain combines TRBV15 with TRBJ1-1; no clear D. The specimen was CD4+ or CD8+ T cells sorted from blood, collected in a trial of the OX40 agonist ivuxolimab. The CDR3 loop is CATSRDWVAGTEAFF. In DNA, the CDR3 is TGTGCCACCAGCAGAGACTGGGTTGCGGGGACTGAAGCTTTCTTT.